Sequencing of this T cell receptor beta chain was carried out in a study of blood T cell repertoires in COVID-19 (dated by TCRdb to 2018 to 2020). With regard to the full study: Collaborator samples came from the United States, Italy and Spain and covered acute and convalescent phases of COVID-19. The prospective study material was composed of cDNA or gDNA derived from T cells, B-cell-depleted T cells, or PBMCs. Subjects who had been exposed to COVID-19, were actively infected with it, or had recovered from it provided the deeply sampled blood TCRbeta repertoires that made up the dataset. The repertoires were released in a freely available public database intended as a resource for research on the immune response to SARS-CoV-2. Samples came from the ongoing ImmuneRACE study (first 160 participants) plus 1,254 subjects from 6 global collaborators. Nearly every sample came with metadata listing a de-identified subject ID, COVID-19 status, age in years and sex. Where HLA class I and class II types were available, the types were taken from metadata supplied by the sample provider, not from assay-based typing. Study-level results and caveats: The quantity of clinical and demographic metadata differed by source and by participant and was supplied without curation.

The cysteine opens and the phenylalanine closes a CDR3 of 13 amino acids. Only CDR3 DNA remains: 39 bases, in frame from the first base. CDR1 SGDLS and CDR2 YYNGEE were looked up in the germline V gene. The germline V end is reduced by 2 bases and the J end by 7 bases; junction bases left unmatched: 2. TCRbeta CDR3 regions were amplified from genomic DNA by means of the immunoSEQ Assay, a bias-controlled multiplex PCR. Per the source publication's procedure: The number of nucleated cells in each sample was estimated from the amplification of reference gene primers within the assay. To quantify the absolute abundance of each unique TCRbeta CDR3 rearrangement, sequence reads were collapsed and filtered. Productive Simpson clonality was computed per sample as the square root of Simpson's diversity index over productive rearrangements. Drawn from immuneACCESS, this table holds only the in-frame rearrangements with V and J called that TCRdb kept. Clones are partly lost; checked studies trace under half to an unresolved V gene and leave the rest unexplained. That table is the source of V, J and clone size, and D and trimming were worked out from the DNA. Present in this sample are approximately 150,000 clones, around 82% of which were seen just once. The ten biggest clones cover 15% to 20% of the sample.

To note about this clone: Its antigen remains undetermined. No per-base quality is available; no much larger clone lies one base away.

In the prospective study, participants were about 18 to 100 years old, resided in about two dozen geographic areas of the United States, and were enrolled through a virtual design. To assign participants to cohorts, the prospective study relied on clinical history that participants themselves reported in a screening survey and a study questionnaire. Recovered participants in ImmuneRACE Cohort 3 were defined by two consecutive negative NP/OP PCR tests, clearance by a healthcare professional, or resolution of symptoms. In the prospective study, mobile phlebotomists collected whole blood, serum and a nasopharyngeal or oropharyngeal swab from each participant. Participants in the prospective study had the option to provide additional blood draws and questionnaires over a roughly two-month period. Before DNA extraction, prospective study blood samples were shipped either frozen or at room temperature.

Recombination joined TRBV9 with TRBJ2-1, and 8 junction bases match TRBD2. The source is a man between 60 and 70 years old who had recovered from COVID-19. Sequences were obtained from PBMCs or T cells enriched from blood (not recorded which). The CDR3 amino acid sequence is: CASSVSGGNEQFF. The DNA is as follows: TGTGCCAGCAGCGTCTCGGGAGGGAATGAGCAGTTCTTC.